Presented here are 19 T cell receptor beta chains from one specimen sequenced in a study of blood T cell repertoires in COVID-19. This table comes from immunoSEQ multiplex PCR, and its TCRdb copy is limited to in-frame clones, with some not included. In the table there are nearly 350,000 clones, roughly 90% of which are singletons. Sequencing was carried out using peripheral blood. These receptors came from a woman in her 70s with COVID-19, enrolled during active disease.

The rearrangement links TRBV28 to TRBJ1-5; D remains unclear. The germline CDR1 and CDR2 sequences are MDHEN and SYDVKM. CDR3 length equals 14 residues. V shed 5 bases and J shed 7 bases, with 15 bases lying between them. The CDR3: CASSPSSGSQPQHF. CDR3 in DNA: TGTGCCAGCAGTCCCTCTTCGGGAAGCCAGCCCCAGCATTTT.

This chain joins TRBV11-3 and TRBJ1-3; D is undetermined. Trimming pared 0 bases from V and 1 base from J, leaving 10 bases between. This CDR3 spans 16 amino acids. Germline loops: CDR1 SGHNT, CDR2 YENEEA. CDR3 region: CASSLDSSVSGNTIYF. The CDR3 DNA follows: TGTGCCAGCAGCTTAGATTCGTCCGTGTCTGGAAACACCATATATTTT.

V gene TRBV24-1 combines with J gene TRBJ1-2; 10 positions match TRBD1. The germline V gene has CDR1 KGHDR and CDR2 SFDVKD. The CDR3 has 16 residues. V trimming: 3 bases; J trimming: 5 bases; junction bases outside the gene matches: 8. CDR3 residues: CATSDTGTGALYGYTF. The CDR3 DNA is TGTGCCACCAGTGATACCGGGACAGGGGCATTATATGGCTACACCTTC.

V is TRBV4-3 and J is TRBJ2-5; TRBD2 matches 8 bases. V lost 0 bases to trimming and J lost 9 bases; unmatched junction nucleotides: 9. Germline V gene data show CDR1 as LGHNA and CDR2 as YSLEER. This CDR3 spans 15 amino acids. This chain's CDR3 is CASSQDRGGPGAQYF. CDR3 DNA: TGCGCCAGCAGCCAAGATCGGGGGGGCCCAGGGGCCCAGTACTTC.

The rearrangement uses TRBV3-1 (or the pseudogene TRBV3-2) and TRBJ2-7, with TRBD1 matching 11 bases. Germline loops: CDR1 LGHDT, CDR2 YNNKEL (reference sequence). The CDR3 is made up of 15 amino acids. J lost 2 bases, V lost 5 bases, and 5 bases had no gene match. Here the CDR3 reads CASSDGGQGAYEQYF. CDR3 in DNA: TGTGCCAGCAGCGACGGGGGACAGGGGGCCTACGAGCAGTACTTC.

V gene TRBV18 combines with J gene TRBJ1-1, with TRBD1 as a possible D gene (5 bases). V was pared by 8 bases and J by 3 bases, with 10 bases between. Germline CDR1 and CDR2: KGHSH and LQKENI. The CDR3 spans 12 residues. CDR3 residues: CASGQGDTEAFF. The CDR3 DNA reads TGTGCCAGCGGTCAGGGTGACACTGAAGCTTTCTTT.

The genes are TRBV7-8 and TRBJ1-3, with D possibly being TRBD1 (5 bases). Germline V gives CDR1 SGHVS, CDR2 FQNEAQ. V was shortened by 8 bases and J by 0 bases, with 20 bases between the two germline ends. This CDR3 has 17 residues. The CDR3 nucleotides read TGTGCCAGCGGTATTCAGGGCCGGCTCTACTCTGGAAACACCATATATTTT. Its protein product is CASGIQGRLYSGNTIYF.

The chain has TRBV5-1 and TRBJ2-3; D not resolved. Trimming left V 1 base short and J 2 bases short, with 14 bases between. Germline V gene data show CDR1 as SGHRS and CDR2 as YFSETQ. CDR3 length: 16 residues. CDR3 in DNA: TGCGCCAGCAGCTTGCAAGAACCACTCCTCACAGATACGCAGTATTTT. Its protein is CASSLQEPLLTDTQYF.

The rearrangement joins TRBV27 to TRBJ2-7, with D possibly TRBD1 on 6 matching bases. Looked up from germline, CDR1 is MNHEY and CDR2 is SMNVEV (reference sequence). Trimming shortened V by 10 bases and J by 7 bases, and 20 bases separated the two germline ends. The CDR3 is made up of 13 amino acids. The DNA of the CDR3 is TGTGCCACCTCACAGGGTCCCATGGGGGAGCAGTACTTC. Translation: CATSQGPMGEQYF.

This clone was counted a single time. The chain joins TRBV27 to TRBJ1-2; 7 bases align to TRBD1. The CDR3 sequence is 14 residues long. J lost 8 bases, V lost 4 bases, and 10 bases had no gene match. In germline, CDR1 is MNHEY, CDR2 SMNVEV (reference sequence). CDR3 DNA sequence: TGTGCCAGCAGTTCCCTACGACAGGGTGGAGGCTACACCTTC. It yields the protein CASSSLRQGGGYTF.

This chain joins TRBV7-2 and TRBJ2-7; TRBD1 matches at 9 bases. CDR1 SGHTA and CDR2 FQGNSA come from the germline V gene. V lost 5 bases to trimming and J lost 5 bases; unmatched junction nucleotides: 10. The CDR3 runs to 15 residues. CDR3 DNA: TGTGCCAGCAGCACACAGCCGGGACAGGGACACGAGCAGTACTTC. Protein: CASSTQPGQGHEQYF.

The chain combines TRBV5-1 with TRBJ1-1, with 7 bases aligning to TRBD1. Unmatched junction bases numbered 5, after V lost 5 bases and J lost 7 bases. Germline CDR1 is SGHRS and CDR2 is YFSETQ. The CDR3 is 12 amino acids. CDR3 amino acids: CASRGGQDEAFF. The CDR3, as DNA: TGCGCCAGCAGGGGAGGACAGGATGAAGCTTTCTTT.

This clone was seen a single time. This chain links TRBV3-1 (or the pseudogene TRBV3-2) with TRBJ1-2; the match to TRBD1 covers 7 bases. The V gene's germline CDR1 is LGHDT and CDR2 YNNKEL (reference sequence). With 3 bases clipped from V and 2 bases from J, the junction kept 6 bases outside the gene matches. The CDR3 covers 15 residues. The CDR3, as DNA: TGTGCCAGCAGCCACACGACAGGGAGAAACTATGGCTACACCTTC. It yields the protein CASSHTTGRNYGYTF.

The rearrangement links TRBV6-5 to TRBJ1-1; no definite D call. V was shortened by 5 bases and J by 3 bases, with 7 bases between the two germline ends. Looked up from germline, CDR1 is MNHEY and CDR2 is SVGAGI. This CDR3 has 12 residues. The CDR3 protein is CASSRVHTEAFF. The CDR3 DNA reads TGTGCCAGCAGTCGTGTCCACACTGAAGCTTTCTTT.

With respect to this clone: Additional DNA sequences in this sample encode the identical CDR3. The chain is built from TRBV4-1 and TRBJ2-3; 10 bases agree with TRBD2. The CDR3 runs to 16 residues. J was trimmed by 6 bases and V by 0 bases; bases with no gene match: 6. Germline values: CDR1 MGHRA, CDR2 YSYEKL. DNA of the CDR3: TGCGCCAGCAGCCAAGATCAAGCGGGGGGGCGGGATACGCAGTATTTT. It codes for CASSQDQAGGRDTQYF.

The chain employs TRBV24-1 and TRBJ1-2; D possibly corresponds to TRBD1 (6 bases). There are 14 residues in the CDR3. V lost 9 bases, J lost 6 bases, and 19 bases lay in between. Germline loops: CDR1 KGHDR, CDR2 SFDVKD. The CDR3 here is CATSPPGDENGYTF. The CDR3 coding sequence is TGTGCCACCTCACCCCCAGGGGACGAGAATGGCTACACCTTC.

This chain joins TRBV10-3 and TRBJ1-1; perhaps TRBD1 as D (6 bases). Looked up from germline, CDR1 is ENHRY and CDR2 is SYGVKD. The CDR3 loop spans 16 amino acids. Trimming removed 3 bases from V and 0 bases from J, with 14 bases in between. CDR3 sequence (DNA): TGTGCCATCAGTGAACGCCTCGGACAGTTGAACACTGAAGCTTTCTTT. Protein: CAISERLGQLNTEAFF.

This chain links TRBV14 with TRBJ1-1; D is unresolved. The CDR3 is 13 amino acids. V was cut by 4 bases and J by 7 bases, with 13 bases left in between. Germline loops: CDR1 SGHDN, CDR2 FVKESK. In DNA form, the CDR3 reads TGTGCCAGCAGCCCCCACTACGGGGATGAAGCTTTCTTT. Its protein product is CASSPHYGDEAFF. The whole variable domain, filled in from reference TRBV14 and TRBJ1-1, reads EAGVTQFPSHSVIEKGQTVTLRCDPISGHDNLYWYRRVMGKEIKFLLHFVKESKQDESGMPNNRFLAERTGGTYSTLKVQPAELEDSGVYFCASSPHYGDEAFFGQGTRLTVV.

This rearrangement joins TRBV6-5 to TRBJ1-5; weak D call: TRBD1 (6 bases). There are 13 residues in the CDR3. Germline assignment: CDR1 MNHEY and CDR2 SVGAGI. The V and J ends lost 6 bases and 9 bases respectively, with 15 bases between them. The CDR3: CASSPGQNPPQHF. CDR3 nucleotide sequence: TGTGCCAGCAGCCCGGGACAAAACCCGCCCCAGCATTTT.